This T cell receptor (beta chain) was retrieved from a study of blood T cell repertoires in COVID-19. Background on the study: COVID-19 samples from acute and convalescent phases originated in the United States, Italy and Spain. The analysed material was cDNA or gDNA that came from T cells, B-cell-depleted T cells, or PBMCs.

The authors' processing: Using reference gene primer amplification, nucleated cell counts were estimated. The assay was immunoSEQ multiplex PCR, and TCRdb's table has in-frame clones only and misses some. The V and J calls and clone size come from that table; D and trimming were worked out from the DNA. Of around 500,000 clones in the sample, approximately 83% were seen once. The V end was cut by 7 bases, the J end by 5 bases, with 21 bases between. The germline CDR1 and CDR2 sequences are LNHDA and SQIVND (reference sequence). The CDR3 is 16 residues long. Material: peripheral blood. The V call is TRBV19, the J call TRBJ1-5, with no clear D. The receptor was isolated from a human donor in a cohort sampled during active COVID-19. CDR3 nucleotides: TGTGCCAGTACCTCCTCGGAAGGGAGTCTCTATCAGCCCCAGCATTTT. Encoded protein: CASTSSEGSLYQPQHF.